These 12 T cell receptor beta chains came from one sample sequenced in a study of T cells in women clearing cervical HPV infection. Sequenced by immunoSEQ multiplex PCR; TCRdb stores in-frame clones only, minus some. This sample's table has about 34,000 clones. Material for sequencing was blood buffy coat. These receptor sequences come from a woman aged 18 to 69 with a cervical HPV16 infection that either progressed to CIN3+ or cleared (not recorded which).

CDR3 loop: CASSPLLTSGGYEQYF. Partial CDR3 DNA: TGTGCCAGCTCACCACTACTAACTAGCGGGGGCTACGAG. V and J are TRBV18 and TRBJ2-7; 11 bases are shared with TRBD2. With the read ending 3 residues before the CDR3 end, the germline J gene is used to fill in that end. V shed 1 base and J 3 bases; nucleotides not matched to a gene: 5. The CDR3 totals 16 residues. Germline V gene sequence: CDR1 KGHSH, CDR2 LQKENI.

To note about this clone: The junction shows a germline mismatch at one end, possibly a read error. The read ends 3 residues shy of where the CDR3 ends; the end is completed using the germline J gene. Other nucleotide sequences in the sample specify the same CDR3. The V gene is TRBV20-1, the J gene TRBJ1-3; 9 nucleotides agree with TRBD1. The CDR3 sequence is 17 residues long. From germline, CDR1 is DFQATT and CDR2 SNEGSKA (reference sequence). The CDR3 region is CSARGPRDRALGNTIYF. Incomplete CDR3 DNA: TGCAGTGCTAGAGGTCCCCGGGACAGGGCGTTGGGAAACACG.

In the case of this clone: The read comes to an end 3 residues before the CDR3 does, leaving the germline J gene to fill in the end. This rearrangement joins TRBV11-2 to TRBJ2-7; D is unclear. Trimming pared 0 bases from V and 0 bases from J, leaving 9 bases between. There are 15 residues in the CDR3. In germline, CDR1 is SGHAT, CDR2 FQNNGV. The sequenced CDR3 bases are TGTGCCAGCAGCTTAGAACTGTCGAGCTCCTACGAG. Its protein product is CASSLELSSSYE. The complete CDR3 protein is CASSLELSSSYEQYF.

This clone counts as medium-sized by frequency. The CDR3 end falls 3 residues outside the read, so it is completed with the germline J gene. The chain has TRBV30 and TRBJ2-4, with 8 bases lining up with TRBD1. V was clipped by 7 bases and J by 1 base; unmatched bases: 9. The CDR3 sequence is 15 residues long. The germline gives CDR1 GTSNPN, CDR2 SVGIG (reference sequence). The CDR3 reads CAYHRGDIAKNIQYF. The DNA read from the CDR3 is TGTGCCTACCACAGGGGGGATATCGCCAAAAACATT.

Points on this clone: From the germline J gene comes the end of the CDR3, since the read stops 3 residues before it. The V and J genes are TRBV20-1 and TRBJ2-1; 8 nucleotides align to TRBD1. The trim removed 1 base at V and 8 bases at J, leaving 7 bases unmatched. The germline gives CDR1 DFQATT, CDR2 SNEGSKA (reference sequence). The CDR3 length is 14 residues. The covered CDR3 bases are TGCAGTGCTAGAGGTCGGGGACAGGACCATGAG. Translation: CSARGRGQDHE. In full, the CDR3 reads CSARGRGQDHEQFF.

The sequenced part of the CDR3 DNA is TGCGCCAGCACCCTAGGGGGCGCTGGGGCCAACGTG. It is translated as CASTLGGAGANV. The complete CDR3 reads CASTLGGAGANVLFF. The rearrangement uses TRBV5-1 and TRBJ2-2, with 7 bases identical to TRBD1. The sequence runs out 3 residues before the end of the CDR3; the remainder is reconstructed from the germline J gene. The germline V gene has CDR1 SGHRS and CDR2 YFSETQ. The CDR3 spans 15 residues.

Worth noting for this clone: The CDR3 is cut off 3 residues early in the read; its end comes from the germline J gene. This chain links TRBV5-5 with TRBJ2-5, with 7 bases that match TRBD2. The V gene's germline CDR1 is SGHKS and CDR2 YYEKEE (reference sequence). The CDR3 is 13 residues long. V lost 7 bases to trimming and J lost 4 bases; unmatched junction nucleotides: 7. Incomplete CDR3 DNA: TGTGCCAGCCGATCCCCGGGGGGAGAGACC. Its protein product is CASRSPGGET. The entire CDR3 protein reads CASRSPGGETQYF.

With regard to this clone: The read terminates 3 residues ahead of where the CDR3 ends, so the germline J gene completes it. This chain connects TRBV5-1 to TRBJ1-2; D unresolved. This CDR3 region has 13 residues. CDR1 is SGHRS and CDR2 is YFSETQ in the germline V gene. The CDR3 bases that were read are TGCGCCAGCAGCCCCCTACTAGCGGATACC. Amino acid sequence: CASSPLLADT. The whole CDR3 sequence is CASSPLLADTYTF.

Details on this clone: The CDR3 end is not reached by the read, which stops 3 residues before it; the germline J gene fills it in. The chain recombines TRBV19 with TRBJ2-4; 9 bases map to TRBD1. Germline V gene data show CDR1 as LNHDA and CDR2 as SQIVND (reference sequence). The CDR3 runs 14 residues. CDR3 in amino acids: CASSPNRGQSGQYF. Partial CDR3 DNA: TGTGCCAGTAGTCCCAACAGGGGGCAGAGTGGT.

On this clone: The read comes to an end 3 residues before the CDR3 does, leaving the germline J gene to fill in the end. V is TRBV5-4 and J is TRBJ2-5, with 9 bases lining up with TRBD2. The germline V gene encodes CDR1 SGHNT and CDR2 YYREEE (reference sequence). V lost 0 bases and J lost 4; bases outside the gene matches: 4. There are 15 residues in the CDR3. CDR3 bases read: TGTGCCAGCAGCTTGGGCGGGGGGGATGGAGAGACC. Its protein product is CASSLGGGDGET. The CDR3 reads in full as CASSLGGGDGETQYF.

Turning to this clone: The read finishes 3 residues shy of the CDR3 end, and the germline J gene is used to complete it. The J gene is TRBJ1-2, the V gene TRBV2; 8 bases agree with TRBD1. Germline V gene data show CDR1 as SNHLY and CDR2 as FYNNEI. After removal of 5 bases from V and 4 bases from J, the junction contained 12 bases not matched to a gene. This CDR3 region has 16 residues. The covered CDR3 bases are TGTGCCAGCAGTCCAGGACAGGGTTTGTGGAGCTATGGC. Translation: CASSPGQGLWSYG. The entire CDR3 sequence reads CASSPGQGLWSYGYTF.

In the case of this clone: The CDR3 goes on 3 residues after the read ends, and that part is filled in from the germline J gene. V and J are TRBV20-1 and TRBJ2-1; 10 bases match TRBD2. The CDR3 has 14 amino acids. Losses at the gene ends were 0 bases for V and 6 bases for J; bases not matched to a gene: 2. Germline V gene sequence: CDR1 DFQATT, CDR2 SNEGSKA (reference sequence). The CDR3: CSARDRTSGNEQFF. The sequenced CDR3 bases are TGCAGTGCTAGAGACCGGACTAGCGGCAATGAG.